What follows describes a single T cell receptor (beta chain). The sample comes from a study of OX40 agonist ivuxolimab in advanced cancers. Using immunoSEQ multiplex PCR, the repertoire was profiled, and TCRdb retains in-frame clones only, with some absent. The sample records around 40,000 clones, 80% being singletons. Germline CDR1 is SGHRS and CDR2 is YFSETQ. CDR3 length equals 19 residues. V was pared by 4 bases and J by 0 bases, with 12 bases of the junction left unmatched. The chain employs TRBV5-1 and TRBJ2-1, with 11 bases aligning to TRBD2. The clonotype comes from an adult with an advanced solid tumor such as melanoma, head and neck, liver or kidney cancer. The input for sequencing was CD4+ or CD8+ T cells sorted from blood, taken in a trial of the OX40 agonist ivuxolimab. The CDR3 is CASSLTSGSWVTSYNEQFF. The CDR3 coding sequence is TGCGCCAGCAGCCTCACTAGCGGGAGTTGGGTTACCTCCTACAATGAGCAGTTCTTC.